These T cell receptor beta chains were read from a single sample in a study of molecular identifiers for immune sequencing clone quantification. Via MiXCR, TCRdb re-called the PCR reads, giving one row per CDR3 protein. The table shows about 640,000 distinct CDR3 sequences, with about 20% occurring only once. Specimen: naive CD8+ T cells from blood, with Jurkat cell RNA spiked in. These TCRs come from a human donor in good health. Some libraries in this study had Jurkat cell RNA spiked in. The CDR3 runs from the conserved cysteine through the conserved F or W. D genes are given only for firm matches. For some rows the clone size is stated as once, few or many, or as a class when expanded; others skip it.

clone size	D gene	V gene	J gene	CDR3 length	CDR3 protein	CDR3 DNA
.	TRBD1	TRBV19	TRBJ2-7	15	CASSAGTGESYEQYF	TGTGCCAGTAGTGCCGGGACAGGGGAATCCTACGAGCAGTACTTC
many	.	TRBV6-5	TRBJ2-7	12	CASGTGSYEQYF	TGTGCCAGCGGGACGGGCAGCTACGAGCAGTACTTC
many	.	TRBV7-9	TRBJ2-5	14	CASSLDQGVETQYF	TGTGCCAGCAGCTTAGATCAGGGAGTAGAGACCCAGTACTTC
many	.	TRBV29-1	TRBJ2-7	12	CSVQDQKYEQYF	TGCAGCGTTCAGGACCAGAAGTACGAGCAGTACTTC
few	TRBD1	TRBV19	TRBJ1-5	18	CASSTTGQGFGGDQPQHF	TGTGCCAGTAGTACCACGGGACAGGGGTTCGGAGGGGATCAGCCCCAGCATTTT
.	.	TRBV12-3/TRBV12-4	TRBJ2-6	18	CASSFDPRQGKGANVLTF	TGTGCCAGCAGTTTTGACCCCCGGCAGGGGAAAGGGGCCAACGTCCTGACTTTC
many	.	TRBV7-9	TRBJ2-2	13	CASSLGSSGELFF	TGTGCCAGCAGCTTAGGGAGCTCCGGGGAGCTGTTTTTT
few	.	TRBV19	TRBJ2-7	15	CASSIGLGQRDEQYF	TGTGCCAGTAGTATAGGGTTAGGACAGAGGGACGAGCAGTACTTC
many	.	TRBV11-2	TRBJ2-5	17	CASSLDPVADAEETQYF	TGTGCCAGCAGCTTAGATCCCGTTGCGGACGCTGAAGAGACCCAGTACTTC
many	.	TRBV28	TRBJ2-7	13	CASSPSPTYEQYF	TGTGCCAGCAGCCCCTCCCCAACCTACGAGCAGTACTTC